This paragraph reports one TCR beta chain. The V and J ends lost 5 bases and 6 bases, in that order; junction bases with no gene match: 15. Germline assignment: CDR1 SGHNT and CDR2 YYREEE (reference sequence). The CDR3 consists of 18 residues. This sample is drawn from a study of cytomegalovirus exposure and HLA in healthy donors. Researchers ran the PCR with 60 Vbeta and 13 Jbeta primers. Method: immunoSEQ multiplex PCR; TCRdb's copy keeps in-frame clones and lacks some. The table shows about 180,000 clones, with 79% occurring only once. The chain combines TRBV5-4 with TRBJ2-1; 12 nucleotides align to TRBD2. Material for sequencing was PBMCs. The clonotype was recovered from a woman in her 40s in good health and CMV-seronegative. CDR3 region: CASSLSTLGLAGTNEQFF. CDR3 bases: TGTGCCAGCAGTTTGTCAACATTGGGACTAGCGGGTACCAATGAGCAGTTCTTC.